Shown below are 27 T cell receptor beta chains from a single sample sequenced in a study of CD8+CD57+ T cells in acquired aplastic anemia. Patients picked for sequencing had shown CD8+CD57+ cell expansion detected by flow cytometry. Genomic DNA, serving as template, underwent TCR beta VDJ and CDR3 profiling. TCRdb fed the reads into MiXCR, producing one record per CDR3 protein. The table shows 150,000 to 200,000 distinct CDR3 sequences, with 55% to 65% occurring only once. Sequencing input: sorted CD4+, CD8+, or CD8+CD57+ T cells (not recorded which) from PBMCs. These receptor sequences come from a human donor with aplastic anemia.

This rearrangement joins TRBV7-3 to TRBJ1-2; tentative D call: TRBD1 (5 bases). Trimming cost V 4 bases and J 2 bases, with 8 bases left between them. This CDR3 contains 13 residues. Germline V gene data show CDR1 as SGHTA and CDR2 as FQGTGA. The CDR3 loop is CASSSEGNYGYTF. For the CDR3, the DNA is TGTGCCAGCAGCTCTGAGGGGAACTATGGCTACACCTTC.

The rearrangement joins TRBV20-1 to TRBJ2-3; TRBD1 aligns across 7 bases. Germline CDR1 is DFQATT and CDR2 is SNEGSKA (reference sequence). Trimming at V came to 6 bases and at J to 3 bases, leaving 3 bases not matched to a gene. The CDR3 is 12 residues long. CDR3 DNA: TGCAGTGCCGAGACAGGGACAGATACGCAGTATTTT. This encodes CSAETGTDTQYF.

The rearrangement joins TRBV5-1 to TRBJ1-2, with D unclear. The germline V and J ends were trimmed by 0 bases and 8 bases, with 11 bases remaining between them. The CDR3 is 13 amino acids. Germline V gene sequence: CDR1 SGHRS, CDR2 YFSETQ. For the CDR3, the DNA is TGCGCCAGCAGCTTGGAGCGGGATTGGGGCTACACCTTC. It encodes CASSLERDWGYTF.

This rearrangement joins TRBV2 to TRBJ2-7, with 7 bases aligning to TRBD2. Germline loops: CDR1 SNHLY, CDR2 FYNNEI. Trimming cost V 1 base and J 11 bases; bases outside gene matches: 2. CDR3 length: 11 residues. The CDR3, as DNA: TGTGCCAGCAGTGAAGGGACTAGGGAGTACTTC. Encoded protein: CASSEGTREYF.

The chain recombines TRBV20-1 with TRBJ2-1; unclear D gene. This CDR3 is built from 11 residues. From germline, CDR1 is DFQATT and CDR2 SNEGSKA (reference sequence). The ends were cut back, 7 bases at V and 5 bases at J, with 9 bases in the middle. Here the CDR3 DNA reads TGCAGTGTTTCACGAAACAATGAGCAGTTCTTC. It specifies CSVSRNNEQFF.

This clonotype appeared once. The chain carries TRBV7-9 and TRBJ1-5, with D perhaps TRBD1 (5 bases). Trimming took 6 bases from V and 3 from J, leaving 12 bases between them. Germline V gene sequence: CDR1 SEHNR, CDR2 FQNEAQ (reference sequence). There are 14 residues in the CDR3. CDR3 nucleotides: TGTGCCAGCAGTTATACCAGGGTCAATCAGCCCCAGCATTTT. Translation gives CASSYTRVNQPQHF.

The chain carries TRBV20-1 and TRBJ2-7; D unclear. Germline lookup yields CDR1 DFQATT and CDR2 SNEGSKA (reference sequence). The V end lost 0 bases, the J end lost 3 bases, and 12 bases lay between the germline ends. This CDR3 spans 14 amino acids. CDR3 residues: CSARDSITDYEQYF. In DNA form, the CDR3 reads TGCAGTGCTAGAGATTCCATTACCGACTACGAGCAGTACTTC.

This chain uses TRBV5-1 with TRBJ1-1; the match to TRBD1 covers 8 bases. V was pared by 4 bases and J by 6 bases, with 14 bases of the junction left unmatched. Germline V lookup: CDR1 SGHRS, CDR2 YFSETQ. This CDR3 has 16 amino acids. CDR3 region: CASSTEGAGGKAEAFF. The CDR3 DNA reads TGCGCCAGCAGCACGGAGGGGGCAGGGGGCAAAGCTGAAGCTTTCTTT. The whole variable domain, remainder taken from reference TRBV5-1 and TRBJ1-1, is KAGVTQTPRYLIKTRGQQVTLSCSPISGHRSVSWYQQTPGQGLQFLFEYFSETQRNKGNFPGRFSGRQFSNSRSEMNVSTLELGDSALYLCASSTEGAGGKAEAFFGQGTRLTVV.

The genes are TRBV19 and TRBJ2-7; maybe TRBD1 (6 bases). Germline-derived CDR1 and CDR2 are LNHDA and SQIVND (reference sequence). V was trimmed by 5 bases and J by 2 bases, leaving 13 bases between them. The CDR3 spans 14 residues. The CDR3 DNA reads TGTGCCAGTAGTGACAGGATGCCAACCTACGAGCAGTACTTC. It codes for CASSDRMPTYEQYF.

This clonotype was found many times. The V and J genes are TRBV7-9 and TRBJ2-1; 9 bases line up with TRBD2. This CDR3 spans 17 amino acids. With V trimmed by 1 base and J by 8 bases, 12 bases remained unmatched. Looked up from germline, CDR1 is SEHNR and CDR2 is FQNEAQ (reference sequence). CDR3: CASSLDPSGGMGDEQFF. Here the CDR3 DNA reads TGTGCCAGCAGCTTAGACCCGAGCGGGGGGATGGGGGATGAGCAGTTCTTC.

V gene TRBV24-1 combines with J gene TRBJ1-1, with D perhaps TRBD1 (6 bases). The ends were cut back, 9 bases at V and 4 bases at J, with 11 bases in the middle. This CDR3 is built from 12 residues. Germline V CDR1 and CDR2: KGHDR, SFDVKD. CDR3 protein: CATQGLGTEAFF. CDR3 coding DNA: TGTGCCACCCAGGGGTTAGGCACTGAAGCTTTCTTT.

Only one count was recorded for this clonotype. The junction does not match germline at one end; this may be a read error. The chain links TRBV10-3 to TRBJ2-5, with 14 bases identical to TRBD2. The V gene's germline CDR1 is ENHRY and CDR2 SYGVKD. The CDR3 loop spans 16 amino acids. CDR3 loop: CASSDSTSGGAETQYF. As DNA, the CDR3 is TGTGCCAGCAGTGACTCGACTAGCGGGGGGGCAGAGACCCAGTACTTC.

This clonotype has just a few counts. The J gene is TRBJ2-3, the V gene TRBV5-1; 8 positions agree with TRBD2. Germline V gene data show CDR1 as SGHRS and CDR2 as YFSETQ. This CDR3 comprises 16 residues. Trimming cost V 4 bases and J 4 bases; bases outside gene matches: 11. CDR3: CASSPRLAGGPDTQYF. Written as DNA, the CDR3 is TGCGCCAGCAGCCCCCGACTGGCGGGGGGTCCAGATACGCAGTATTTT.

In its sample, this clonotype was seen a few times. The chain couples TRBV25-1 to TRBJ1-1, with unresolved D. Germline V gene lookup returns CDR1 MGHDK and CDR2 SYGVNS. Trimming took off 3 bases at V and 1 base at J, with 6 bases between the two ends. This CDR3 has 13 amino acids. The CDR3 DNA sequence: TGTGCCAGCAGTGATTCGTGGAACACTGAAGCTTTCTTT. Translated: CASSDSWNTEAFF. Filled out from reference TRBV25-1 and TRBJ1-1, the complete variable domain reads EADIYQTPRYLVIGTGKKITLECSQTMGHDKMYWYQQDPGMELHLIHYSYGVNSTEKGDLSSESTVSRIRTEHFPLTLESARPSHTSQYLCASSDSWNTEAFFGQGTRLTVV.

The V call is TRBV5-1, the J call TRBJ2-5, with 8 bases fitting TRBD1. V lost 5 bases to trimming and J lost 2 bases; unmatched junction nucleotides: 2. Germline lookup yields CDR1 SGHRS and CDR2 YFSETQ. There are 13 residues in the CDR3. CDR3 loop: CASRNRGQETQYF. The CDR3 nucleotides are TGCGCCAGCAGAAACAGGGGGCAAGAGACCCAGTACTTC.

CDR3 sequence: CASSYESGDYNEQFF. The CDR3 region has the DNA TGTGCCAGCAGTTACGAAAGCGGGGACTACAATGAGCAGTTCTTC. The chain recombines TRBV6-6 with TRBJ2-1, with 7 bases that match TRBD2. Germline V lookup: CDR1 MNHNY, CDR2 SVGAGI (reference sequence). CDR3 length: 15 residues. J lost 3 bases, V lost 2 bases, and 4 bases had no gene match.

The chain is built from TRBV15 and TRBJ1-2, with D maybe TRBD1 (5 bases). This CDR3 is built from 13 residues. V was cut by 0 bases and J by 7 bases, with 9 bases left in between. The germline CDR1 and CDR2 sequences are LNHNV and YYDKDF (reference sequence). The CDR3 is CATSRDRDPGYTF. For the CDR3, the DNA is TGTGCCACCAGCAGAGACAGGGACCCTGGCTACACCTTC.

This clonotype was counted at least ten times. The chain has TRBV10-3 and TRBJ1-5; D is ambiguous. Germline V gene sequence: CDR1 ENHRY, CDR2 SYGVKD. CDR3 length: 14 amino acids. The V end was cut by 2 bases, the J end by 2 bases, with 7 bases between. The CDR3 region is CAISEKRGNQPQHF. The CDR3 DNA is TGTGCCATCAGTGAGAAAAGGGGCAATCAGCCCCAGCATTTT.

V usage is TRBV7-2 and J usage is TRBJ1-6, with 8 bases matching TRBD1. Trimming took 5 bases from V and 0 from J; bases not matched to a gene: 3. This CDR3 comprises 16 residues. Germline values: CDR1 SGHTA, CDR2 FQGNSA. The CDR3 region is CASSRTGSSYNSPLHF. The CDR3 coding sequence is TGTGCCAGCAGCCGGACAGGGAGCTCCTATAATTCACCCCTCCACTTT.

This clonotype was picked up a small number of times. The V and J genes are TRBV19 and TRBJ2-7; no firm D call. There are 15 residues in the CDR3. CDR1 is LNHDA and CDR2 is SQIVND in the germline V gene (reference sequence). V gave up 5 bases and J gave up 2 bases, with 16 bases separating them. For the CDR3, the DNA is TGTGCCAGTAGTCCCTCGGCAGGTGGGGCCTACGAGCAGTACTTC. Translation gives CASSPSAGGAYEQYF.

This clonotype was observed a few times. A junction boundary mismatches the germline segment, possibly from a read error. The rearrangement links TRBV7-2 to TRBJ2-5; D ambiguous. CDR1 is SGHTA and CDR2 is FQGNSA in the germline V gene. This CDR3 has 14 residues. The CDR3 here is CASSLGPRQETQYF. The CDR3 DNA follows: TGTGCCAGCAGCTTAGGACCCAGACAAGAGACTCAGTACTTC. The variable domain in full, with the rest retrieved from reference TRBV7-2 and TRBJ2-5, is GAGVSQSPSNKVTEKGKDVELRCDPISGHTALYWYRQSLGQGLEFLIYFQGNSAPDKSGLPSDRFSAERTGGSVSTLTIQRTQQEDSAVYLCASSLGPRQETQYFGPGTRLLVL.

The J gene is TRBJ2-1, the V gene TRBV12-5; D uncertain. The CDR3 covers 11 residues. Germline CDR1 is LGHNT and CDR2 is FRNRAP. The CDR3 coding sequence is TGTGCCAGCAGTTTCGGCAGTAAGCAGTTCTTC. Amino acid sequence: CASSFGSKQFF.

The chain has TRBV19 and TRBJ1-1, with TRBD1 as a possible D gene (6 bases). V gave up 2 bases and J gave up 4 bases, with 17 bases separating them. This CDR3 contains 16 residues. Germline V CDR1 and CDR2: LNHDA, SQIVND (reference sequence). The CDR3 loop reads CASSIWGQGWGTEAFF. DNA for the CDR3: TGTGCCAGTAGTATATGGGGGCAGGGATGGGGCACTGAAGCTTTCTTT. Variable domain in full (rest from reference TRBV19 and TRBJ1-1): DGGITQSPKYLFRKEGQNVTLSCEQNLNHDAMYWYRQDPGQGLRLIYYSQIVNDFQKGDIAEGYSVSREKKESFPLTVTSAQKNPTAFYLCASSIWGQGWGTEAFFGQGTRLTVV.

CDR3 nucleotides: TGTGCCAGTACCACGGCCGGGACAGGGACCTACGAGCAGTACTTC. Translating it yields CASTTAGTGTYEQYF. V usage is TRBV19 and J usage is TRBJ2-7, with 9 bases aligning to TRBD1. The ends lost 7 bases at V and 2 bases at J; junction bases unmatched: 9. The CDR3 has 15 amino acids. CDR1 is LNHDA, CDR2 SQIVND, per germline (reference sequence).

A remark on this clonotype: A junction boundary mismatches the germline segment, possibly from a read error. This chain uses TRBV7-2 with TRBJ2-7, with 8 bases lining up with TRBD2. The germline gives CDR1 SGHTA, CDR2 FQGNSA. This CDR3 has 14 amino acids. CDR3 bases: TGCGCCAGCAGCCGTGAGGGACTAGCCTACGAGCAGTACTTC. It specifies CASSREGLAYEQYF.

This clonotype was picked up many times. V is TRBV15 and J is TRBJ1-4; the D is unclear. The germline CDR1 and CDR2 sequences are LNHNV and YYDKDF (reference sequence). The V and J ends lost 3 bases and 6 bases respectively, with 2 bases between them. The CDR3 is made up of 11 amino acids. The CDR3 spells CATSSYEKLFF. The CDR3 nucleotides are TGTGCCACCAGCAGTTATGAAAAACTGTTTTTT.

This clonotype was seen only a few times. The gene calls are TRBV7-9 and TRBJ1-6, with D tentatively TRBD1 (5 bases). This CDR3 is built from 14 residues. V was shortened by 2 bases and J by 5 bases, with 7 bases between the two germline ends. The germline V gene has CDR1 SEHNR and CDR2 FQNEAQ (reference sequence). This chain's CDR3 is CASSLSTDNSPLHF. CDR3 coding DNA: TGTGCCAGCAGCTTATCGACAGATAATTCACCCCTCCACTTT.